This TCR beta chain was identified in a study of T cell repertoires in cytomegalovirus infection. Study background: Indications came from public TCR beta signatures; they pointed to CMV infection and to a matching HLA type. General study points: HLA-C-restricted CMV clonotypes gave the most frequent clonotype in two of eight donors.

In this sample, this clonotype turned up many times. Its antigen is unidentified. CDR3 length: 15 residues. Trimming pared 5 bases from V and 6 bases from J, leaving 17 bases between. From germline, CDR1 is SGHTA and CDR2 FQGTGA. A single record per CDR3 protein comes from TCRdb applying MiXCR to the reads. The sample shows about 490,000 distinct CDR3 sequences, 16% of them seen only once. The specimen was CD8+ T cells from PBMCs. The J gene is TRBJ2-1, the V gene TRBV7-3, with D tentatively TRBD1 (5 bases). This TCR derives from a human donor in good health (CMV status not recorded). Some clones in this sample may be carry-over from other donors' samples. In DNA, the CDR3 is TGTGCCAGCAGCGGAAGGGCAGGGTCCGCCAATGAGCAGTTCTTC. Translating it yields CASSGRAGSANEQFF.